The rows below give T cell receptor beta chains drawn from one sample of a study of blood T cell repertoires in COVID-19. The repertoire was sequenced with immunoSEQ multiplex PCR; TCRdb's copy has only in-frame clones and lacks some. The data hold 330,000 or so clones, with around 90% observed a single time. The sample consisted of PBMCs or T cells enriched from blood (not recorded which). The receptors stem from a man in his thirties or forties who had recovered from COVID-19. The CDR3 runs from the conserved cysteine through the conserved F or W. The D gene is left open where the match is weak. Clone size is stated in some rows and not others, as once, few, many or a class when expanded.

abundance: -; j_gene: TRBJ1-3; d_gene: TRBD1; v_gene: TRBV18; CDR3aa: CASSPSRDRVLDTIYF; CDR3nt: TGTGCCAGCTCACCCTCCCGGGACAGGGTTTTGGACACCATATATTTT
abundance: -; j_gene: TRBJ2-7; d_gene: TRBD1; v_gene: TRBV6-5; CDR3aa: CASSYGQGDEQYF; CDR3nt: TGTGCCAGCAGTTATGGTCAGGGGGACGAGCAGTACTTC
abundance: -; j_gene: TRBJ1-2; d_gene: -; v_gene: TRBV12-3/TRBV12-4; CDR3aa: CASSLASGNGYTF; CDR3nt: TGTGCCAGCAGTTTGGCGTCAGGGAACGGCTACACCTTC
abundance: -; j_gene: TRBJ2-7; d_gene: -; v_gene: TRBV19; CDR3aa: CASMPRGGPYEQYF; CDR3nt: TGTGCCAGTATGCCGAGGGGGGGCCCCTACGAGCAGTACTTC
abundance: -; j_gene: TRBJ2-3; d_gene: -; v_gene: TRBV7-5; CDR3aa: CVRTFIRDTQYF; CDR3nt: TGTGTCAGAACCTTTATTAGAGATACGCAGTATTTT
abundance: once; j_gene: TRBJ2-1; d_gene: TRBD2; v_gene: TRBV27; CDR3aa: CASSRPGLAVNEQFF; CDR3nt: TGTGCCAGCAGTAGACCGGGACTAGCGGTCAATGAGCAGTTCTTC
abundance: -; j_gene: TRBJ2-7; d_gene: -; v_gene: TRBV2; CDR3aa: CATKWGAYEQYF; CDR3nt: TGTGCCACCAAGTGGGGGGCCTACGAGCAGTACTTC
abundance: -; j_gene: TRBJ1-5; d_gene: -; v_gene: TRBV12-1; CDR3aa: CASSGRDRDDYSNQPQHF; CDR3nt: TGTGCCAGCAGCGGCCGGGACAGGGACGACTATAGCAATCAGCCCCAGCATTTT
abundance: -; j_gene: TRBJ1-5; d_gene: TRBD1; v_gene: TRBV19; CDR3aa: CASSIGGGRDQPQHF; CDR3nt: TGTGCCAGTAGTATTGGAGGGGGCCGGGATCAGCCCCAGCATTTT
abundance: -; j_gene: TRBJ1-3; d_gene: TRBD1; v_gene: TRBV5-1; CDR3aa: CASSSQSQGSGNTIYF; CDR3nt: TGCGCCAGCAGCTCACAGTCACAGGGGTCTGGAAACACCATATATTTT
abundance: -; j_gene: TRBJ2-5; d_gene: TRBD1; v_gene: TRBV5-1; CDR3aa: CASSSGTEAETQYF; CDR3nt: TGCGCCAGCAGCTCCGGGACAGAAGCAGAGACCCAGTACTTC
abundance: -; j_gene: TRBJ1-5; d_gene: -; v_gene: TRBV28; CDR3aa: CASSPRVSNQPQHF; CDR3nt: TGTGCCAGCAGTCCCAGGGTTAGCAATCAGCCCCAGCATTTT
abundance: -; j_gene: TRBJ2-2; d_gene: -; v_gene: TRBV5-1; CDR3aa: CATSRENTGELFF; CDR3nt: TGCGCCACCTCCAGGGAGAACACCGGGGAGCTGTTTTTT
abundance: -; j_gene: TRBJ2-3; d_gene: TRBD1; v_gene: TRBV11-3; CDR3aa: CASSLYRGKGGTDTQYF; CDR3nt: TGTGCCAGCAGCTTATACAGGGGAAAGGGAGGCACAGATACGCAGTATTTT
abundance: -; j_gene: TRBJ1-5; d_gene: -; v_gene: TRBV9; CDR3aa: CASRQGGGNQPQHF; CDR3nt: TGTGCCAGCAGGCAGGGTGGGGGCAATCAGCCCCAGCATTTT
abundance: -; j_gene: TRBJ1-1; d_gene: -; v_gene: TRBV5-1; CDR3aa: CASSSEGGAQGEAFF; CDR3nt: TGCGCCAGCAGCTCAGAGGGGGGGGCGCAAGGTGAAGCTTTCTTT
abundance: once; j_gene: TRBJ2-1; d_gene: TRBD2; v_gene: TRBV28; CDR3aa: CASTLSGALGEQFF; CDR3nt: TGTGCCAGCACCCTTAGCGGGGCCCTCGGTGAGCAGTTCTTC
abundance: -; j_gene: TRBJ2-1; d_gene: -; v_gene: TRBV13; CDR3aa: CASSTGRGEQFF; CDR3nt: TGTGCCAGCAGCACAGGGAGAGGTGAGCAGTTCTTC
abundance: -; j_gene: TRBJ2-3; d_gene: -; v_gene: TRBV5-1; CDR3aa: CASSWGADTQYF; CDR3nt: TGCGCCAGCAGCTGGGGGGCAGATACGCAGTATTTT
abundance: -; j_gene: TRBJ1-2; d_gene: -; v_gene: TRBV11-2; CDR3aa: CASSLVFRDGYTF; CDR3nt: TGTGCCAGCAGCTTAGTATTTCGGGATGGCTACACCTTC
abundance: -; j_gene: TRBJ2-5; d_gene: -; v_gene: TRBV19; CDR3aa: CASSIPHVGEETQYF; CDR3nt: TGTGCCAGTAGTATTCCACACGTGGGAGAAGAGACCCAGTACTTC
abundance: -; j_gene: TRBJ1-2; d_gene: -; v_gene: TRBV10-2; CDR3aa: CASSESRVGGYTF; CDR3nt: TGCGCCAGCAGTGAGTCGCGGGTCGGCGGCTACACCTTC
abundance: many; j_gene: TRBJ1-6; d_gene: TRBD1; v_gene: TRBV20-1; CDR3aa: CSASLPQGAFSPLHF; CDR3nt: TGCAGTGCTAGTCTCCCTCAGGGGGCGTTTTCACCCCTCCACTTT
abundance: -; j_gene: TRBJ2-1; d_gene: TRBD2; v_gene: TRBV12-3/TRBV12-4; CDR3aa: CATYGGINEQFF; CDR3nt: TGTGCCACCTACGGGGGGATCAATGAGCAGTTCTTC
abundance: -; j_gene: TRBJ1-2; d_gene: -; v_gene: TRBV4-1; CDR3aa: CASSHPLDRRYYGYTF; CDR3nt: TGCGCCAGCAGCCATCCCTTGGACAGAAGATACTATGGCTACACCTTC
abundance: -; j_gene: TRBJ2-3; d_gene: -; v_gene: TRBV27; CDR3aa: CASSFQAASTDTQYF; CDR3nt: TGTGCCAGCAGTTTTCAAGCGGCTAGCACAGATACGCAGTATTTT
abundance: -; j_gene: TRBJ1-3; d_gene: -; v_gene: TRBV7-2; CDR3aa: CASSDTAYSGNTIYF; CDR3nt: TGTGCCAGCAGCGATACAGCTTACTCTGGAAACACCATATATTTT
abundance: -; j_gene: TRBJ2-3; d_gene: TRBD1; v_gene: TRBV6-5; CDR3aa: CASIRDRHRDTQYF; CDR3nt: TGTGCCAGCATTAGGGACAGGCATAGGGATACGCAGTATTTT
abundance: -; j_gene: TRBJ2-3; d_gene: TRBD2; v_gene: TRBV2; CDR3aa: CASSEKLTSRGLTDTQYF; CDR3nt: TGTGCCAGCAGTGAGAAGCTGACTAGCCGCGGTCTCACAGATACGCAGTATTTT
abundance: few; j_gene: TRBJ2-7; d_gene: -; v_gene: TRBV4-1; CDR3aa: CASSQRDRGTYEQYF; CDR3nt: TGCGCCAGCAGCCAGCGGGACAGAGGGACCTACGAGCAGTACTTC
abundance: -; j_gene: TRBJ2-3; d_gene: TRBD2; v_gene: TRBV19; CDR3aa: CASSPWARGGGADTQYF; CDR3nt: TGTGCCAGTTCACCTTGGGCTCGCGGGGGAGGGGCAGATACGCAGTATTTT
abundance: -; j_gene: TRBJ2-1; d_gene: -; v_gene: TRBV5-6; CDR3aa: CASSLRRGDNEQFF; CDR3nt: TGTGCCAGCAGCTTACGCAGGGGGGACAATGAGCAGTTCTTC
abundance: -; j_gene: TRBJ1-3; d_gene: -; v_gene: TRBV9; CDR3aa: CASNPEGRKSNTIYF; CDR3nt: TGTGCCAGCAACCCGGAGGGCAGAAAAAGTAACACCATATATTTT
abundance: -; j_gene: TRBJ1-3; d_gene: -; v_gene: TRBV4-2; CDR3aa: CASSQEAARGNTIYF; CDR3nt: TGTGCCAGCAGCCAAGAGGCGGCGCGGGGAAACACCATATATTTT
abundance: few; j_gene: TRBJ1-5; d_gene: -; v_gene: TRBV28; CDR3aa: CASNLGGDQPQHF; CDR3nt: TGTGCCAGCAACCTGGGGGGGGATCAGCCCCAGCATTTT
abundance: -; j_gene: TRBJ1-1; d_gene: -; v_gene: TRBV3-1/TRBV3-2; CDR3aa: CASSHLRRSGLNTEAFF; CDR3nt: TGTGCCAGCAGCCACCTAAGGAGGTCAGGTTTGAACACTGAAGCTTTCTTT
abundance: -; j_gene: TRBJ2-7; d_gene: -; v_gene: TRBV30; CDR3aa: CAWSSLGGLYEQYF; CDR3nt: TGTGCCTGGAGTTCCCTTGGGGGCCTCTACGAGCAGTACTTC
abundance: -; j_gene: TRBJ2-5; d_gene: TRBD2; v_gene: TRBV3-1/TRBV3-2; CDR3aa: CASSLRWGGVQETQYF; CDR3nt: TGTGCCAGCAGCCTGAGGTGGGGGGGAGTACAAGAGACCCAGTACTTC